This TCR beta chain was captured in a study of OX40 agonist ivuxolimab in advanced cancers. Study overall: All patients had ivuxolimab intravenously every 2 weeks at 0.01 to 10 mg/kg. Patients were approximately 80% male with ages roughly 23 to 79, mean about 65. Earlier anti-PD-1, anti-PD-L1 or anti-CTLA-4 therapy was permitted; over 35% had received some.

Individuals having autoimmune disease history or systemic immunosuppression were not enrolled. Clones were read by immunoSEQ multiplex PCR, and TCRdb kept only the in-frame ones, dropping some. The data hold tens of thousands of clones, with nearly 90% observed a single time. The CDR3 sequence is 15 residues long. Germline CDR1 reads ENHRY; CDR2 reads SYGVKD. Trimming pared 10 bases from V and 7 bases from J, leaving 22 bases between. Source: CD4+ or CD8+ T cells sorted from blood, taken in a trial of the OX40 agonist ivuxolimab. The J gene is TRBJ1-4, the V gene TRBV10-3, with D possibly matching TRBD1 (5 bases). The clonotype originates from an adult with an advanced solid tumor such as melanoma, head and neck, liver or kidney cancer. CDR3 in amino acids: CATKSGRQVGEKLFF. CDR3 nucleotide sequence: TGTGCCACCAAGTCGGGACGGCAAGTTGGTGAAAAACTGTTTTTT.